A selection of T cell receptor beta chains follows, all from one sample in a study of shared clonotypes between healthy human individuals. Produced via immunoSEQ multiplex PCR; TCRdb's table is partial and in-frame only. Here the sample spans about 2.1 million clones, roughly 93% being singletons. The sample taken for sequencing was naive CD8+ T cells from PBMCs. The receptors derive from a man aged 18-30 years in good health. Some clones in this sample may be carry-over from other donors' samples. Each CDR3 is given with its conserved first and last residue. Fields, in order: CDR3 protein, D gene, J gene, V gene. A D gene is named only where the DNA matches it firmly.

cdr3_aa: CASRPKTTGRNEKLFF
d_call: -
j_call: TRBJ1-4
v_call: TRBV4-2

cdr3_aa: CASSSRTSGINEQFF
d_call: TRBD2
j_call: TRBJ2-1
v_call: TRBV11-2

cdr3_aa: CAVLGDQYNEQFF
d_call: -
j_call: TRBJ2-1
v_call: TRBV28

cdr3_aa: CASSLDSLSEQYF
d_call: -
j_call: TRBJ2-7
v_call: TRBV7-2

cdr3_aa: CASSSRDAGGRGQPQHF
d_call: -
j_call: TRBJ1-5
v_call: TRBV5-5

cdr3_aa: CASRSDPRVYEQYF
d_call: -
j_call: TRBJ2-7
v_call: TRBV28

cdr3_aa: CASSLSPGYGYTF
d_call: -
j_call: TRBJ1-2
v_call: TRBV27

cdr3_aa: CASSLVRGQRNEQYF
d_call: -
j_call: TRBJ2-7
v_call: TRBV7-9

cdr3_aa: CASSLGRLGEKLFF
d_call: -
j_call: TRBJ1-4
v_call: TRBV27

cdr3_aa: CASRKGPARYEQYF
d_call: -
j_call: TRBJ2-7
v_call: TRBV28

cdr3_aa: CASSLLDMPGGQGYTF
d_call: -
j_call: TRBJ1-2
v_call: TRBV27

cdr3_aa: CASSLVRMSETQYF
d_call: -
j_call: TRBJ2-5
v_call: TRBV11-2

cdr3_aa: CASRGQGDEKLFF
d_call: TRBD1
j_call: TRBJ1-4
v_call: TRBV28

cdr3_aa: CTTSTGTGREQYF
d_call: TRBD1
j_call: TRBJ2-7
v_call: TRBV15

cdr3_aa: CASSGWTSGNEETQYF
d_call: TRBD2
j_call: TRBJ2-5
v_call: TRBV27

cdr3_aa: CASSYGQEMNTEAFF
d_call: -
j_call: TRBJ1-1
v_call: TRBV6-5

cdr3_aa: CAISDPTGGHTEAFF
d_call: TRBD1
j_call: TRBJ1-1
v_call: TRBV10-3

cdr3_aa: CASSGRSSSYNEQFF
d_call: -
j_call: TRBJ2-1
v_call: TRBV11-2

cdr3_aa: CASSGGRMAGELFF
d_call: TRBD2
j_call: TRBJ2-2
v_call: TRBV27

cdr3_aa: CASSLSQGAGETQYF
d_call: TRBD1
j_call: TRBJ2-5
v_call: TRBV7-9

cdr3_aa: CASSLDLHGETQYF
d_call: -
j_call: TRBJ2-5
v_call: TRBV5-4

cdr3_aa: CASSATGSRGPTYQPQHF
d_call: -
j_call: TRBJ1-5
v_call: TRBV7-9

cdr3_aa: CASSQVPLSQNTGELFF
d_call: -
j_call: TRBJ2-2
v_call: TRBV4-2

cdr3_aa: CASSRVSTSGRVPDTQYF
d_call: TRBD2
j_call: TRBJ2-3
v_call: TRBV16

cdr3_aa: CASSPPDRADSNQPQHF
d_call: TRBD1
j_call: TRBJ1-5
v_call: TRBV28

cdr3_aa: CASGFHPLSYGYTF
d_call: -
j_call: TRBJ1-2
v_call: TRBV12-5

cdr3_aa: CASSSSTLPQETQYF
d_call: -
j_call: TRBJ2-5
v_call: TRBV7-3

cdr3_aa: CASSLAGRETEAFF
d_call: -
j_call: TRBJ1-1
v_call: TRBV7-2

cdr3_aa: CASIPDPDRAYGYTF
d_call: TRBD1
j_call: TRBJ1-2
v_call: TRBV5-4

cdr3_aa: CASRLGPNTEAFF
d_call: -
j_call: TRBJ1-1
v_call: TRBV27

cdr3_aa: CASADANTGELFF
d_call: -
j_call: TRBJ2-2
v_call: TRBV5-1

cdr3_aa: CAISEAGAGPITQYF
d_call: -
j_call: TRBJ2-5
v_call: TRBV10-3

cdr3_aa: CASSEGTGRTEAFF
d_call: TRBD1
j_call: TRBJ1-1
v_call: TRBV7-8

cdr3_aa: CASSEAGRTSTDTQYF
d_call: -
j_call: TRBJ2-3
v_call: TRBV2

cdr3_aa: CAWRWPYGYTF
d_call: -
j_call: TRBJ1-2
v_call: TRBV30

cdr3_aa: CASSFHPGQVQDTQYF
d_call: TRBD1
j_call: TRBJ2-3
v_call: TRBV6-5

cdr3_aa: CASSSDRGQPQHF
d_call: TRBD1
j_call: TRBJ1-5
v_call: TRBV5-6

cdr3_aa: CASSYVGTNEQFF
d_call: -
j_call: TRBJ2-1
v_call: TRBV6-5

cdr3_aa: CSTWGGNLPLNTEAFF
d_call: -
j_call: TRBJ1-1
v_call: TRBV29-1

cdr3_aa: CASSFPRGATQDYNEQFF
d_call: -
j_call: TRBJ2-1
v_call: TRBV28

cdr3_aa: CASSLNPIPNYGYTF
d_call: -
j_call: TRBJ1-2
v_call: TRBV13

cdr3_aa: CASSSKDSAYMNTEAFF
d_call: -
j_call: TRBJ1-1
v_call: TRBV5-5

cdr3_aa: CATSSRTGGTEAFF
d_call: TRBD1
j_call: TRBJ1-1
v_call: TRBV15

cdr3_aa: CASSRGTGGGNEQFF
d_call: TRBD1
j_call: TRBJ2-1
v_call: TRBV4-1

cdr3_aa: CASSAWDIHNEQFF
d_call: -
j_call: TRBJ2-1
v_call: TRBV9

cdr3_aa: CASSSADPLQYEQYF
d_call: -
j_call: TRBJ2-7
v_call: TRBV7-8

cdr3_aa: CASSHAPGLKYGNTIYF
d_call: -
j_call: TRBJ1-3
v_call: TRBV5-6

cdr3_aa: CASSVGGPPNGELFF
d_call: -
j_call: TRBJ2-2
v_call: TRBV9

cdr3_aa: CASSIVGLAGLRETQYF
d_call: TRBD2
j_call: TRBJ2-5
v_call: TRBV19

cdr3_aa: CATTPGTSGRALTYEQYF
d_call: TRBD2
j_call: TRBJ2-7
v_call: TRBV5-4

cdr3_aa: CASSLDRGAETQYF
d_call: TRBD1
j_call: TRBJ2-5
v_call: TRBV6-6

cdr3_aa: CASSLLGSSGATEAFF
d_call: -
j_call: TRBJ1-1
v_call: TRBV27

cdr3_aa: CASSPRESYEQYF
d_call: -
j_call: TRBJ2-7
v_call: TRBV19

cdr3_aa: CASWGVGELFF
d_call: -
j_call: TRBJ2-2
v_call: TRBV19

cdr3_aa: CASSVGDSPHTIYF
d_call: TRBD1
j_call: TRBJ1-3
v_call: TRBV9

cdr3_aa: CASETALLPTEAFF
d_call: -
j_call: TRBJ1-1
v_call: TRBV7-2

cdr3_aa: CASSWTGTLVGYTF
d_call: -
j_call: TRBJ1-2
v_call: TRBV7-9

cdr3_aa: CASLPREQYYGYTF
d_call: -
j_call: TRBJ1-2
v_call: TRBV6-1

cdr3_aa: CASSLGSGGRTEAFF
d_call: TRBD1
j_call: TRBJ1-1
v_call: TRBV5-1